These 29 T cell receptor beta chains were sequenced from one sample in a study of blood T cell repertoires in COVID-19. Clones were sequenced by immunoSEQ multiplex PCR, and TCRdb holds only the in-frame ones, with some missing. The data contain some 74,000 clones, 70% to 90% of them singletons. The sequencing sample was made of peripheral blood. These receptor sequences come from an elderly woman with active or convalescent COVID-19.

The chain uses TRBV9 and TRBJ2-1, with 8 bases aligning to TRBD1. CDR1 is SGDLS and CDR2 is YYNGEE in the germline V gene. V trimming: 0 bases; J trimming: 12 bases; junction bases outside the gene matches: 5. The CDR3 contains 13 residues. CDR3 region: CASSVGLGTGQFF. For the CDR3, the DNA is TGTGCCAGCAGCGTAGGGCTCGGGACAGGGCAGTTCTTC.

Remarks on this clone: This CDR3 fails to terminate in the conserved phenylalanine or tryptophan, so it likely reflects a read error. The DNA is omitted, as the CDR3 cannot be located on it reliably, and the CDR3 follows TCRdb's listing. The chain joins TRBV12-5 to TRBJ2-3; TRBD2 was called by the table and not checked on the DNA. With termini counted, the CDR3 has 17 amino acids. Germline V gene data show CDR1 as LGHNT and CDR2 as FRNRAP. The CDR3 reads CASGSLPASGRADRPSL.

J is TRBJ1-1 and V is TRBV7-2; TRBD1 aligns across 8 bases. The CDR3 spans 16 residues. V shed 1 base, J shed 3 bases, and the junction held 7 bases outside the gene matches. Germline CDR1 reads SGHTA; CDR2 reads FQGNSA. In DNA form, the CDR3 reads TGTGCCAGCAGCTTAGGTCGCCACAGGGGGGACACTGAAGCTTTCTTT. This translates into CASSLGRHRGDTEAFF.

V is TRBV4-2 and J is TRBJ1-2; 7 bases agree with TRBD1. The germline gives CDR1 LGHNA, CDR2 YNFKEQ. The V segment lost 1 base and the J segment 7 bases; nucleotides outside the gene matches: 9. The CDR3 is 15 residues long. This chain's CDR3 is CASSQVTGDRRGYTF. CDR3 sequence (DNA): TGTGCCAGCAGCCAAGTTACAGGGGATAGACGTGGCTACACCTTC.

The chain is built from TRBV6-5 and TRBJ2-2, with TRBD1 identical over 8 bases. Germline trimming cut 2 bases from V and 5 bases from J; bases unmatched to any gene: 4. The CDR3 sequence is 15 residues long. CDR1 is MNHEY, CDR2 SVGAGI, per germline. The DNA of the CDR3 is TGTGCCAGCAGTTACCCCCGGACAGGGACCGGGGAGCTGTTTTTT. Translated, it gives CASSYPRTGTGELFF.

The rearrangement links TRBV20-1 to TRBJ2-3; 9 bases line up with TRBD2. The CDR3 spans 16 residues. CDR1 is DFQATT and CDR2 is SNEGSKA in the germline V gene (reference sequence). V was pared by 3 bases and J by 1 base, with 8 bases of the junction left unmatched. DNA of the CDR3: TGCAGTGCTAGTCTTCCAATAGCGGGGGGCACAGATACGCAGTATTTT. Encoded protein: CSASLPIAGGTDTQYF.

The chain is built from TRBV9 and TRBJ1-3, with D possibly matching TRBD1 (5 bases). CDR3 length equals 15 residues. The ends were cut back, 2 bases at V and 8 bases at J, with 17 bases in the middle. Germline V gives CDR1 SGDLS, CDR2 YYNGEE. The CDR3 DNA reads as TGTGCCAGCAGCGTGTATTCAGGGTCCGTGGACACCATATATTTT. Translating it yields CASSVYSGSVDTIYF.

This chain links TRBV6-5 with TRBJ2-5; 8 bases are a match to TRBD2. CDR3 length equals 14 residues. Germline V lookup: CDR1 MNHEY, CDR2 SVGAGI. V lost 2 bases to trimming and J lost 5 bases; unmatched junction nucleotides: 4. The CDR3 DNA reads as TGTGCCAGCAGTTACAACGGGGGGGCGGAGACCCAGTACTTC. This codes for CASSYNGGAETQYF.

The CDR3, as DNA: TGTGCCAGCAGTACTAGCGGGAGCTCCTACGAGCAGTACTTC. It specifies CASSTSGSSYEQYF. The chain couples TRBV6-5 to TRBJ2-7; 11 bases fit TRBD2. This CDR3 contains 14 residues. Germline loops: CDR1 MNHEY, CDR2 SVGAGI. J lost 0 bases, V lost 5 bases, and 0 bases had no gene match.

The V and J genes are TRBV6-6 and TRBJ2-2; D perhaps matches TRBD1 (6 bases). V was pared by 4 bases and J by 0 bases, with 12 bases between. Germline V gene lookup returns CDR1 MNHNY and CDR2 SVGAGI (reference sequence). The CDR3 totals 16 residues. The DNA for the CDR3 is TGTGCCAGCAGTTCAGGACAGCAGACGAACACCGGGGAGCTGTTTTTT. As protein: CASSSGQQTNTGELFF.

The V gene is TRBV6-5, the J gene TRBJ2-7; 13 bases align to TRBD2. The V and J ends lost 6 bases and 2 bases, in that order; junction bases with no gene match: 1. CDR3 length: 14 residues. Germline CDR1 MNHEY, CDR2 SVGAGI. The CDR3 loop is CASRGTSGAYEQYF. CDR3 in DNA: TGTGCCAGCAGGGGGACTAGCGGGGCCTACGAGCAGTACTTC.

The chain carries TRBV7-2 and TRBJ2-3; 10 bases map to TRBD2. The germline gives CDR1 SGHTA, CDR2 FQGNSA. The CDR3 has 17 amino acids. With 0 bases clipped from V and 1 base from J, the junction kept 4 bases outside the gene matches. The CDR3, as DNA: TGTGCCAGCAGCTTAGCTGGGCTAGCGGGAGGCACAGATACGCAGTATTTT. This encodes CASSLAGLAGGTDTQYF.

The J gene is TRBJ1-5, the V gene TRBV5-8; 8 nucleotides line up with TRBD1. CDR3 length: 13 residues. The trim removed 5 bases at V and 6 bases at J, leaving 4 bases unmatched. Germline CDR1 SGHTS, CDR2 YDEGEE. CDR3 nucleotide sequence: TGTGCCAGCAGGCAGACAGGGGCTCAGCCCCAGCATTTT. Translating it yields CASRQTGAQPQHF. Full variable domain (missing parts from reference TRBV5-8 and TRBJ1-5): EAGVTQSPTHLIKTRGQQATLRCSPISGHTSVYWYQQALGLGLQFLLWYDEGEERNRGNFPPRFSGRQFPNYSSELNVNALELEDSALYLCASRQTGAQPQHFGDGTRLSIL.

The gene calls are TRBV18 and TRBJ2-7; D unclear. The CDR3 loop spans 13 amino acids. Germline lookup yields CDR1 KGHSH and CDR2 LQKENI. Trimming removed 3 bases from V and 3 bases from J, with 9 bases in between. The CDR3 region is CASSPLADYEQYF. CDR3 DNA: TGTGCCAGCTCACCTCTTGCAGACTACGAGCAGTACTTC.

This clone was seen only once. V and J are TRBV6-2 or TRBV6-3 and TRBJ2-1; TRBD2 agrees at 8 bases. The J segment lost 7 bases and the V segment lost 2 bases, leaving 7 bases of the junction unmatched. The germline CDR1 and CDR2 sequences are MNHEY and SVGEGT. CDR3 size: 15 residues. For the CDR3, the DNA is TGTGCCAGCAGTTACGGCGGGGGGCCGGGAAATGAGCAGTTCTTC. This encodes CASSYGGGPGNEQFF.

The genes are TRBV2 and TRBJ2-1; tentatively, D is TRBD1 (6 bases). Germline V gene data show CDR1 as SNHLY and CDR2 as FYNNEI. The CDR3 covers 13 residues. The V gene lost 7 bases and the J gene lost 5 bases, with 12 bases spanning the gap. This CDR3 reads CASTGEIHNEQFF. In DNA, the CDR3 is TGTGCCAGCACAGGGGAGATACACAATGAGCAGTTCTTC.

V usage is TRBV30 and J usage is TRBJ2-5, with 8 bases lining up with TRBD1. Germline CDR1 is GTSNPN and CDR2 is SVGIG (reference sequence). J lost 5 bases, V lost 3 bases, and 8 bases had no gene match. This CDR3 region has 14 residues. The CDR3 here is CAWSLGQGMETQYF. CDR3 nucleotide sequence: TGTGCCTGGAGCCTAGGACAGGGAATGGAGACCCAGTACTTC.

The chain is built from TRBV9 and TRBJ1-1; tentative D call: TRBD1 (5 bases). Germline loops: CDR1 SGDLS, CDR2 YYNGEE. The CDR3 totals 14 residues. V lost 1 base to trimming and J lost 1 base, with 8 bases between them. CDR3 amino acids: CASSVLGRNTEAFF. CDR3 nucleotides: TGTGCCAGCAGCGTATTGGGGCGGAACACTGAAGCTTTCTTT.

V is TRBV2 and J is TRBJ1-5, with D uncertain. Germline-derived CDR1 and CDR2 are SNHLY and FYNNEI. The length of the CDR3 is 15 residues. The V gene lost 5 bases and the J gene lost 0 bases, with 11 bases spanning the gap. CDR3 nucleotide sequence: TGTGCCAGCAGTCCAATGGCCCCTAGCAATCAGCCCCAGCATTTT. The encoded protein is CASSPMAPSNQPQHF. Together with reference TRBV2 and TRBJ1-5, the CDR3 gives the full variable domain: EPEVTQTPSHQVTQMGQEVILRCVPISNHLYFYWYRQILGQKVEFLVSFYNNEISEKSEIFDDQFSVERPDGSNFTLKIRSTKLEDSAMYFCASSPMAPSNQPQHFGDGTRLSIL.

The rearrangement joins TRBV7-2 to TRBJ2-7; D uncertain. This CDR3 spans 15 amino acids. V was clipped by 5 bases and J by 3 bases, with 17 bases between them. Germline loops: CDR1 SGHTA, CDR2 FQGNSA. CDR3 nucleotide sequence: TGTGCCAGCAGCACCAACAGTAGGCAGATCTACGAGCAGTACTTC. Its protein is CASSTNSRQIYEQYF.

The chain recombines TRBV28 with TRBJ1-4; tentatively, D is TRBD1 (6 bases). Germline CDR1 MDHEN, CDR2 SYDVKM. The germline V and J ends were trimmed by 5 bases and 0 bases, with 16 bases remaining between them. The CDR3 loop spans 17 amino acids. DNA of the CDR3: TGTGCCAGCAGTACAAGACAGGCCGTTGCAACTAATGAAAAACTGTTTTTT. Its protein product is CASSTRQAVATNEKLFF.

V is TRBV5-1 and J is TRBJ2-3; 9 nucleotides match TRBD2. Germline V gene data show CDR1 as SGHRS and CDR2 as YFSETQ. The CDR3 extends over 16 amino acids. The V segment lost 0 bases and the J segment 2 bases; nucleotides outside the gene matches: 4. The CDR3 coding sequence is TGCGCCAGCAGCTTGGGATCTAGCGGGAACACAGATACGCAGTATTTT. It translates to CASSLGSSGNTDTQYF.

The gene calls are TRBV7-2 and TRBJ2-5; D ambiguous. The CDR3 runs 13 residues. V was clipped by 6 bases and J by 1 base, with 9 bases between them. Per the germline V gene, CDR1 is SGHTA and CDR2 is FQGNSA. The CDR3 sequence is CASSHYTQETQYF. For the CDR3, the DNA is TGTGCCAGCAGTCACTATACCCAAGAGACCCAGTACTTC.

The chain carries TRBV7-6 and TRBJ2-5; 11 bases line up with TRBD2. Per the germline V gene, CDR1 is SGHVS and CDR2 is FNYEAQ. Trimming at V came to 2 bases and at J to 4 bases, leaving 12 bases not matched to a gene. There are 18 residues in the CDR3. The CDR3 region is CASSLRPSGGLGGETQYF. DNA for the CDR3: TGTGCCAGCAGCTTACGCCCTAGCGGGGGGCTAGGTGGAGAGACCCAGTACTTC.

The rearrangement uses TRBV2 and TRBJ1-1, with 10 bases lining up with TRBD1. Germline assignment: CDR1 SNHLY and CDR2 FYNNEI. Trimming cost V 8 bases and J 5 bases; bases outside gene matches: 5. This CDR3 has 13 amino acids. In DNA, the CDR3 is TGTGCCAGCTCGGACAGGGGGAGGACTGAAGCTTTCTTT. Protein: CASSDRGRTEAFF.

The chain is built from TRBV28 and TRBJ1-4; possibly TRBD1 for D (6 bases). Deletions cut 3 bases from V and 7 bases from J, with 12 bases between. The CDR3 consists of 14 residues. Looked up from germline, CDR1 is MDHEN and CDR2 is SYDVKM. The CDR3 DNA is TGTGCCAGCAGTTTCAGGGGATTAAGTGAAAAACTGTTTTTT. Its protein is CASSFRGLSEKLFF.

The V and J genes are TRBV7-9 and TRBJ2-5; 7 bases fit TRBD1. The V segment lost 5 bases and the J segment 3 bases; nucleotides outside the gene matches: 6. The length of the CDR3 is 14 residues. CDR1 SEHNR and CDR2 FQNEAQ come from the germline V gene (reference sequence). The chain's CDR3 is CASSPRDSKETQYF. The CDR3 DNA is TGTGCCAGCAGCCCCCGGGACAGTAAAGAGACCCAGTACTTC. The whole variable domain, remainder taken from reference TRBV7-9 and TRBJ2-5, is DTGVSQNPRHKITKRGQNVTFRCDPISEHNRLYWYRQTLGQGPEFLTYFQNEAQLEKSRLLSDRFSAERPKGSFSTLEIQRTEQGDSAMYLCASSPRDSKETQYFGPGTRLLVL.

This chain joins TRBV10-3 and TRBJ1-1, with 9 bases that match TRBD1. The CDR3 is made up of 16 amino acids. Germline-derived CDR1 and CDR2 are ENHRY and SYGVKD. V lost 3 bases to trimming and J lost 0 bases; unmatched junction nucleotides: 5. Written as DNA, the CDR3 is TGTGCCATCAGTGATTCCGACAGGGGGATGAACACTGAAGCTTTCTTT. Translation: CAISDSDRGMNTEAFF.

The rearrangement links TRBV27 to TRBJ2-7; D perhaps matches TRBD2 (5 bases). This CDR3 has 14 amino acids. Germline V lookup: CDR1 MNHEY, CDR2 SMNVEV (reference sequence). The V gene lost 5 bases and the J gene lost 2 bases, with 13 bases spanning the gap. The CDR3: CASSPGLRTYEQYF. The CDR3 DNA sequence: TGTGCCAGCAGTCCCGGACTCAGAACCTACGAGCAGTACTTC.